Listed here are 22 T cell receptor beta chains from one sample, sequenced in a study of T cell changes during pregnancy in multiple sclerosis. Produced via immunoSEQ multiplex PCR; TCRdb's table is partial and in-frame only. This sample carries about 59,000 clones, around 94% of them seen once, and the ten largest clones take 2.5% to 3%. Specimen: CD8+ T cells from peripheral blood mononuclear cells, collected after pregnancy. The receptor set was obtained from a female donor with multiple sclerosis, enrolled in a pregnancy study.

The chain has TRBV19 and TRBJ1-1; 10 nucleotides align to TRBD1. The germline CDR1 and CDR2 sequences are LNHDA and SQIVND (reference sequence). This CDR3 has 14 amino acids. With 10 bases clipped from V and 2 bases from J, the junction kept 7 bases outside the gene matches. Here the CDR3 DNA reads TGTGCCACCCAAAGGACAGGGGGAAACACTGAAGCTTTCTTT. It specifies CATQRTGGNTEAFF.

This clone has just one count. The chain carries TRBV10-1 and TRBJ2-7; D gene ambiguous. Germline-derived CDR1 and CDR2 are WNHNN and SYGVQD (reference sequence). V lost 3 bases to trimming and J lost 5 bases, with 8 bases between them. This CDR3 contains 12 residues. The CDR3 DNA follows: TGCGCCAGCAGTGAACTCGCGGACGAGCAGTACTTC. This translates into CASSELADEQYF.

The chain recombines TRBV4-1 with TRBJ2-7, with D unresolved. Trimming took 1 base from V and 4 from J, leaving 2 bases between them. The CDR3 totals 11 residues. Looked up from germline, CDR1 is MGHRA and CDR2 is YSYEKL. CDR3 sequence (DNA): TGCGCCAGCAGCCAAGCATACGAGCAGTACTTC. This encodes CASSQAYEQYF.

The sample holds one count of this clone. The chain couples TRBV4-2 to TRBJ2-7; D is unclear. V dropped 0 bases and J dropped 2 bases, with 5 bases sitting between them. The CDR3 extends over 13 amino acids. CDR1 is LGHNA and CDR2 is YNFKEQ in the germline V gene. The CDR3 DNA reads as TGTGCCAGCAGCCAAGATACGGCCTACGAGCAGTACTTC. This gives the protein CASSQDTAYEQYF.

The chain is built from TRBV29-1 and TRBJ2-5; TRBD1 matches 9 bases. After removal of 0 bases from V and 1 base from J, the junction contained 6 bases not matched to a gene. Per the germline V gene, CDR1 is SQVTM and CDR2 is ANQGSEA. The CDR3 totals 16 residues. CDR3 loop: CSVEDDWGQGQETQYF. The DNA for the CDR3 is TGCAGCGTTGAAGATGATTGGGGACAGGGCCAAGAGACCCAGTACTTC. Full variable domain (rest looked up from reference TRBV29-1 and TRBJ2-5): SAVISQKPSRDICQRGTSLTIQCQVDSQVTMMFWYRQQPGQSLTLIATANQGSEATYESGFVIDKFPISRPNLTFSTLTVSNMSPEDSSIYLCSVEDDWGQGQETQYFGPGTRLLVL.

This chain connects TRBV4-3 to TRBJ2-7; 11 nucleotides line up with TRBD1. The CDR3 is 16 residues long. With V trimmed by 0 bases and J by 3 bases, 4 bases remained unmatched. In germline, CDR1 is LGHNA, CDR2 YSLEER. The CDR3 bases are TGCGCCAGCAGCCAAGATAGGGACAGGGGGATCTACGAGCAGTACTTC. Translation: CASSQDRDRGIYEQYF.

This clone was seen a single time. J is TRBJ2-5 and V is TRBV12-5, with 7 bases aligning to TRBD1. The CDR3 is 13 residues long. V lost 6 bases to trimming and J lost 3 bases; unmatched junction nucleotides: 4. Per the germline V gene, CDR1 is LGHNT and CDR2 is FRNRAP. As DNA, the CDR3 is TGTGCTAGTGGCCTCGACAGGGAAGAGACCCAGTACTTC. Translated, it gives CASGLDREETQYF.

This chain uses TRBV27 with TRBJ1-1; 7 nucleotides line up with TRBD1. V trimming: 6 bases; J trimming: 6 bases; junction bases outside the gene matches: 7. This CDR3 is 13 amino acids long. Germline V gives CDR1 MNHEY, CDR2 SMNVEV (reference sequence). The CDR3 DNA follows: TGTGCCAGCAGCTTTACAGGGGACGCTGAAGCTTTCTTT. Its translation: CASSFTGDAEAFF.

The chain combines TRBV6-1 with TRBJ2-7, with 7 bases lining up with TRBD1. With V trimmed by 2 bases and J by 4 bases, 11 bases remained unmatched. Germline V gene data show CDR1 as MNHNS and CDR2 as SASEGT. The CDR3 runs to 16 residues. The CDR3 nucleotides are TGTGCCAGCAGTGAAACAGCCACAGGGGCTGGTTACGAGCAGTACTTC. This sequence encodes CASSETATGAGYEQYF.

The V gene is TRBV19, the J gene TRBJ1-2; 8 positions match TRBD1. The J segment lost 8 bases and the V segment lost 8 bases, leaving 10 bases of the junction unmatched. CDR1 and CDR2 from the germline V gene are LNHDA and SQIVND (reference sequence). The CDR3 covers 13 residues. This CDR3 is CASRPDRVRGYTF. CDR3 nucleotide sequence: TGTGCCAGTCGTCCGGACAGGGTGAGGGGCTACACCTTC. The whole variable domain, remainder taken from reference TRBV19 and TRBJ1-2, is DGGITQSPKYLFRKEGQNVTLSCEQNLNHDAMYWYRQDPGQGLRLIYYSQIVNDFQKGDIAEGYSVSREKKESFPLTVTSAQKNPTAFYLCASRPDRVRGYTFGSGTRLTVV.

The V and J genes are TRBV7-9 and TRBJ2-1, with TRBD1 identical over 7 bases. Trimming took 2 bases from V and 6 from J; bases not matched to a gene: 7. The CDR3 is made up of 15 amino acids. Germline V gives CDR1 SEHNR, CDR2 FQNEAQ (reference sequence). CDR3 residues: CASSLSETGSNEQFF. For the CDR3, the DNA is TGTGCCAGCAGCTTATCTGAGACAGGGAGCAATGAGCAGTTCTTC.

In DNA, the CDR3 is TGTGCCAGCAGCTTAGTCCCGGGACTAGCGGAGGGGGTCACCGGGGAGCTGTTTTTT. Its protein is CASSLVPGLAEGVTGELFF. The rearrangement uses TRBV7-2 and TRBJ2-2; TRBD2 matches at 11 bases. The CDR3 contains 19 residues. Germline V gene data show CDR1 as SGHTA and CDR2 as FQGNSA. Trimming cost V 1 base and J 4 bases; bases outside gene matches: 11.

V and J are TRBV7-2 and TRBJ2-7; the match to TRBD1 covers 8 bases. The ends lost 3 bases at V and 7 bases at J; junction bases unmatched: 5. Germline V gene data show CDR1 as SGHTA and CDR2 as FQGNSA. This CDR3 spans 13 amino acids. The CDR3 nucleotides read TGTGCCAGCAGCTTTGGACAGGGTAGGGAGCAGTACTTC. Its translation is CASSFGQGREQYF.

The chain employs TRBV4-1 and TRBJ2-7, with D tentatively TRBD1 (6 bases). CDR1 and CDR2 from the germline V gene are MGHRA and YSYEKL. This CDR3 comprises 15 residues. V lost 0 bases to trimming and J lost 2 bases, with 11 bases between them. This CDR3 reads CASSQEDKGAYEQYF. The CDR3, as DNA: TGCGCCAGCAGCCAAGAAGACAAGGGGGCCTACGAGCAGTACTTC.

V gene TRBV7-9 combines with J gene TRBJ2-7; 9 bases are a match to TRBD1. The length of the CDR3 is 17 residues. Unmatched junction bases numbered 11, after V lost 5 bases and J lost 0 bases. In germline, CDR1 is SEHNR, CDR2 FQNEAQ (reference sequence). The CDR3 DNA sequence: TGTGCCAGCAGCCCCCGGACAGGGGAAGGAGTCTCCTACGAGCAGTACTTC. Protein sequence: CASSPRTGEGVSYEQYF.

The chain employs TRBV6-1 and TRBJ1-4; 10 positions agree with TRBD1. Germline V lookup: CDR1 MNHNS, CDR2 SASEGT. V lost 4 bases, J lost 6 bases, and 8 bases stayed unmatched. The CDR3 consists of 16 residues. DNA of the CDR3: TGTGCCAGCAGTGCCCGGACAGGGGGGAAGTATGAAAAACTGTTTTTT. This sequence encodes CASSARTGGKYEKLFF.

The V call is TRBV7-8, the J call TRBJ2-7, with 7 bases identical to TRBD2. CDR1 and CDR2 from the germline V gene are SGHVS and FQNEAQ. This CDR3 is built from 15 residues. J lost 2 bases, V lost 4 bases, and 8 bases had no gene match. CDR3 protein: CASSSVAGFAYEQYF. CDR3 bases: TGTGCCAGCAGCTCCGTAGCGGGTTTCGCCTACGAGCAGTACTTC. Using reference TRBV7-8 and TRBJ2-7 for the parts outside the CDR3, the full variable domain is GAGVSQSPRYKVAKRGQDVALRCDPISGHVSLFWYQQALGQGPEFLTYFQNEAQLDKSGLPSDRFFAERPEGSVSTLKIQRTQQEDSAVYLCASSSVAGFAYEQYFGPGTRLTVT.

This chain connects TRBV27 to TRBJ2-3; 9 bases are a match to TRBD1. In germline, CDR1 is MNHEY, CDR2 SMNVEV (reference sequence). This CDR3 comprises 16 residues. The V segment lost 5 bases and the J segment 2 bases; nucleotides outside the gene matches: 8. The CDR3 DNA follows: TGTGCCAGCAGTCCTCGGACAGGGGACTACACAGATACGCAGTATTTT. As protein: CASSPRTGDYTDTQYF.

This chain connects TRBV5-1 to TRBJ2-2; D remains ambiguous. Germline V gene sequence: CDR1 SGHRS, CDR2 YFSETQ. Trimming shortened V by 5 bases and J by 6 bases, and 11 bases separated the two germline ends. The CDR3 is 13 amino acids. CDR3 bases: TGCGCCAGCAGAACGTCAGGTCCCGGGGAGCTGTTTTTT. Protein: CASRTSGPGELFF.

The gene calls are TRBV28 and TRBJ2-7; the D is unclear. Germline assignment: CDR1 MDHEN and CDR2 SYDVKM. The CDR3 has 12 amino acids. With 2 bases removed from V and 6 bases from J, the gap between germline ends came to 8 bases. The CDR3 bases are TGTGCCAGCAGTTTAAGCCACGGCGAGCAGTACTTC. Protein sequence: CASSLSHGEQYF.

This chain connects TRBV27 to TRBJ2-5; 7 positions match TRBD1. CDR1 is MNHEY and CDR2 is SMNVEV in the germline V gene (reference sequence). This CDR3 has 14 residues. V lost 4 bases to trimming and J lost 2 bases; unmatched junction nucleotides: 4. The CDR3 spells CASSSGTVQETQYF. For the CDR3, the DNA is TGTGCCAGCAGTTCGGGGACAGTACAAGAGACCCAGTACTTC.

The rearrangement links TRBV5-8 to TRBJ1-2; tentative D call: TRBD1 (5 bases). With 3 bases removed from V and 0 bases from J, the gap between germline ends came to 18 bases. CDR1 is SGHTS and CDR2 is YDEGEE in the germline V gene. The CDR3 length is 17 residues. In DNA, the CDR3 is TGTGCCAGCAGCTCGCCCCGACAGCCACTGACTAACTATGGCTACACCTTC. Translating it yields CASSSPRQPLTNYGYTF.